These T cell receptor beta chains were read from a single sample in a study of early T cells in non-severe SARS-CoV-2 infection. TCRdb processed the 5' RACE reads anew with MiXCR; each CDR3 protein has one entry. Here the sample spans roughly 83,000 distinct CDR3 sequences, less than 11% being singletons. The specimen comprised whole blood, sampled at baseline. Source of these receptors: an adult who was a healthcare worker with PCR-confirmed SARS-CoV-2 infection or an uninfected control (not recorded which). CDR3s include the opening cysteine and the closing phenylalanine or tryptophan. Each record gives: CDR3 protein, J gene, V gene.

CDR3aa: CSAPAGGFYGYTF; j_gene: TRBJ1-2; v_gene: TRBV29-1
CDR3aa: CASSQEWGDSSYNEQFF; j_gene: TRBJ2-1; v_gene: TRBV4-1
CDR3aa: CASSPRQGDEKLFF; j_gene: TRBJ1-4; v_gene: TRBV18
CDR3aa: CASSPRQSTEAFF; j_gene: TRBJ1-1; v_gene: TRBV12-3/TRBV12-4
CDR3aa: CASSRTVNTGELFF; j_gene: TRBJ2-2; v_gene: TRBV7-2
CDR3aa: CASSSKQGLAYEQYF; j_gene: TRBJ2-7; v_gene: TRBV7-9
CDR3aa: CASRGPFPDTQYF; j_gene: TRBJ2-3; v_gene: TRBV6-6
CDR3aa: CASSLGQGLDEQYF; j_gene: TRBJ2-7; v_gene: TRBV5-1
CDR3aa: CASSQDVTGTYEQYF; j_gene: TRBJ2-7; v_gene: TRBV4-1
CDR3aa: CASSPKREGPTGELFF; j_gene: TRBJ2-2; v_gene: TRBV5-4
CDR3aa: CAISGQIYGYTF; j_gene: TRBJ1-2; v_gene: TRBV10-3
CDR3aa: CASNMDRDYGYTF; j_gene: TRBJ1-2; v_gene: TRBV7-9
CDR3aa: CASSLKGANTEAFF; j_gene: TRBJ1-1; v_gene: TRBV11-2
CDR3aa: CASRRGIGVTTDTQYF; j_gene: TRBJ2-3; v_gene: TRBV5-1
CDR3aa: CASSKLEAGELFF; j_gene: TRBJ2-2; v_gene: TRBV6-2/TRBV6-3
CDR3aa: CASRVRGQMNTEAFF; j_gene: TRBJ1-1; v_gene: TRBV28
CDR3aa: CASSEAAEQYF; j_gene: TRBJ2-7; v_gene: TRBV2
CDR3aa: CASSKDPLAPMKFYGYTF; j_gene: TRBJ1-2; v_gene: TRBV21-1
CDR3aa: CSARGAAPIKEQFF; j_gene: TRBJ2-1; v_gene: TRBV20-1
CDR3aa: CASSMVTGGRAGELFF; j_gene: TRBJ2-2; v_gene: TRBV19
CDR3aa: CASSQGYLAGGLSSYNEQFF; j_gene: TRBJ2-1; v_gene: TRBV4-2
CDR3aa: CASSPPQGWTEAFF; j_gene: TRBJ1-1; v_gene: TRBV18
CDR3aa: CASSASSYNEQFF; j_gene: TRBJ2-1; v_gene: TRBV7-9